Shown below are 14 T cell receptor beta chains from a single sample sequenced in a study of PD-1 blockade in classical Hodgkin lymphoma. Clones were read by immunoSEQ multiplex PCR, and TCRdb kept only the in-frame ones, dropping some. This table has around 4,000 clones, over 65% appearing once. Regarding time point: cycle 4 day 1 (C4D1), after less than 7 weeks of nivolumab. Each patient relapsed following autologous stem cell transplantation, and prior brentuximab vedotin exposure differed. Magnetic negative selection was used to purify CD8+ T cells from thawed PBMCs. This specimen consisted of CD8+ T cells from blood, obtained before the fourth cycle of nivolumab. All receptors come from a human donor with classical Hodgkin lymphoma.

The chain has TRBV5-6 and TRBJ2-4; 10 positions agree with TRBD2. Germline CDR1 and CDR2: SGHDT and YYEEEE. This CDR3 has 15 amino acids. V dropped 4 bases and J dropped 8; count of bases not matched to a gene: 9. The CDR3 region has the DNA TGTGCCAGCAGCCATACTAGCGGGAATCAGGACATTCAGTACTTC. Translating it yields CASSHTSGNQDIQYF.

A few counts support this clone. This rearrangement joins TRBV5-7 to TRBJ2-2; no clear D. TRBV5-7 is placed among ORFs of uncertain function. Deletions cut 1 base from V and 5 bases from J, with 6 bases between. This CDR3 has 13 amino acids. CDR3 in DNA: TGTGCCAGCAGCTTGCCTGAGACCGGGGAGCTGTTTTTT. Protein: CASSLPETGELFF.

The chain joins TRBV19 to TRBJ2-1; D is unresolved. The CDR3 covers 12 residues. V was clipped by 6 bases and J by 4 bases, with 7 bases between them. Germline V gene sequence: CDR1 LNHDA, CDR2 SQIVND (reference sequence). CDR3 DNA: TGTGCCAGTAGATCCGGTTACAATGAGCAGTTCTTC. Translating gives CASRSGYNEQFF.

As DNA, the CDR3 is TGTGCCAGCAGCCACCGGTCGGGGGGCACCGGGGAGCTGTTTTTT. Encoded protein: CASSHRSGGTGELFF. The chain carries TRBV7-9 and TRBJ2-2; TRBD2 matches 7 bases. Per the germline V gene, CDR1 is SEHNR and CDR2 is FQNEAQ (reference sequence). The CDR3 covers 15 residues. V lost 5 bases, J lost 4 bases, and 7 bases stayed unmatched.

The V gene is TRBV28, the J gene TRBJ2-7; a weak D match, TRBD1 (5 bases). Germline CDR1 MDHEN, CDR2 SYDVKM. Between the trimmed V and J ends, which lost 10 bases and 0 bases, there was a span of 13 bases. This CDR3 has 13 amino acids. The CDR3 DNA follows: TGTGCCACCCGGACAAGCAGCTCCTACGAGCAGTACTTC. Translation: CATRTSSSYEQYF.

The chain combines TRBV30 with TRBJ2-1; TRBD1 or TRBD2 may be the D gene (5 bases each). From germline, CDR1 is GTSNPN and CDR2 SVGIG (reference sequence). The V end was cut by 2 bases, the J end by 7 bases, with 12 bases between. This CDR3 has 13 amino acids. DNA of the CDR3: TGTGCCTGGAGTCGGGACGTTGCGAATGAGCAGTTCTTC. This sequence encodes CAWSRDVANEQFF.

In its sample, this clone is large. The rearrangement joins TRBV6-5 to TRBJ2-1; D gene unclear. The V gene lost 5 bases and the J gene lost 4 bases, with 3 bases spanning the gap. The CDR3 contains 11 residues. The germline CDR1 and CDR2 sequences are MNHEY and SVGAGI. CDR3 DNA: TGTGCCAGCAGTACTTACAATGAGCAGTTCTTC. Translation gives CASSTYNEQFF.

V usage is TRBV29-1 and J usage is TRBJ2-2, with 7 bases identical to TRBD2. The CDR3 totals 16 residues. The ends lost 0 bases at V and 0 bases at J; junction bases unmatched: 4. CDR1 and CDR2 from the germline V gene are SQVTM and ANQGSEA. CDR3 nucleotides: TGCAGCGTTGAAGATCGGGCGGGGGCGAACACCGGGGAGCTGTTTTTT. It yields the protein CSVEDRAGANTGELFF.

The V call is TRBV5-1, the J call TRBJ2-7; 9 bases are shared with TRBD2. Unmatched junction bases numbered 6, after V lost 1 base and J lost 7 bases. The length of the CDR3 is 14 residues. The germline gives CDR1 SGHRS, CDR2 YFSETQ. DNA of the CDR3: TGCGCCAGCAGCTTGTTTGCGGGAGGGAGGGAGCAGTACTTC. Amino acid sequence: CASSLFAGGREQYF.

By frequency in the sample, this clone is large (0.1 to 1%). V and J are TRBV4-1 and TRBJ2-5; D uncertain. V was shortened by 1 base and J by 4 bases, with 13 bases between the two germline ends. CDR1 MGHRA and CDR2 YSYEKL come from the germline V gene. This CDR3 comprises 15 residues. DNA of the CDR3: TGCGCCAGCAGCCAAGTTGAGAGCCGCAGAGAGACCCAGTACTTC. This sequence encodes CASSQVESRRETQYF.

The gene calls are TRBV28 and TRBJ2-3; the match to TRBD1 covers 10 bases. This CDR3 is 15 amino acids long. After removal of 6 bases from V and 7 bases from J, the junction contained 10 bases not matched to a gene. Germline V lookup: CDR1 MDHEN, CDR2 SYDVKM. CDR3 region: CASRQEDRGRNTQYF. The CDR3 DNA reads TGTGCCAGCAGACAAGAGGACAGGGGGAGGAATACGCAGTATTTT.

The V and J genes are TRBV9 and TRBJ2-7; 10 bases fit TRBD2. Trimming removed 4 bases from V and 6 bases from J; junction bases left unmatched: 10. Germline loops: CDR1 SGDLS, CDR2 YYNGEE. The CDR3 extends over 15 amino acids. CDR3: CASSPNLAGDVEQYF. CDR3 bases: TGTGCCAGCAGCCCAAACCTAGCGGGGGACGTCGAGCAGTACTTC.

The chain employs TRBV4-3 and TRBJ2-1; 10 nucleotides match TRBD2. Trimming at V came to 4 bases and at J to 3 bases, leaving 3 bases not matched to a gene. Germline lookup yields CDR1 LGHNA and CDR2 YSLEER. The CDR3 length is 15 residues. The CDR3 sequence is CASSPGTSVYNEQFF. CDR3 sequence (DNA): TGCGCCAGCAGCCCGGGGACTAGCGTCTACAATGAGCAGTTCTTC.

This clone is classed as large. This CDR3 reads CASSKHRREGPDTQYF. In DNA form, the CDR3 reads TGTGCCAGCAGCAAACATAGGCGGGAGGGCCCAGATACGCAGTATTTT. V gene TRBV7-3 combines with J gene TRBJ2-3, with TRBD2 matching 9 bases. The CDR3 sequence is 16 residues long. V lost 5 bases to trimming and J lost 4 bases; unmatched junction nucleotides: 10. Germline-derived CDR1 and CDR2 are SGHTA and FQGTGA.